A selection of T cell receptor beta chains follows, all from one sample in a study of T cells in localized non-small cell lung cancer. TCRdb's table, derived via immunoSEQ multiplex PCR, lists solely in-frame clones and lacks some. The sample includes 55,000 or so clones, around three quarters of them seen just once. Sequencing was performed on PBMCs, taken before any cancer treatment. The source is a woman aged 35-75 years with stage II lung adenocarcinoma. Both conserved end residues are part of each CDR3. The D gene is left open where the match is weak. Clone size, where shown, is once, few, many, or a class for clones that have expanded.

CASSTGPANYGYTF	TGTGCCAGTAGTACCGGGCCAGCTAACTATGGCTACACCTTC	NA	14	TRBJ1-2	TRBV19	NA
CASSFKLGGNTEAFF	TGTGCCAGCAGTTTTAAGTTGGGGGGGAACACTGAAGCTTTCTTT	NA	15	TRBJ1-1	TRBV28	NA
CASSLSGSYNEQFF	TGTGCCAGCAGCTTAAGTGGGTCCTACAATGAGCAGTTCTTC	NA	14	TRBJ2-1	TRBV7-9	NA
CASSLLFSGNQPQHF	TGTGCCAGCAGCCTCCTTTTCAGTGGCAATCAGCCCCAGCATTTT	NA	15	TRBJ1-5	TRBV28	NA
CAISESTGIADLYTGELFF	TGTGCCATCAGTGAGTCGACGGGCATAGCAGACCTATACACCGGGGAGCTGTTTTTT	NA	19	TRBJ2-2	TRBV10-3	NA
CASSLPGMNTEAFF	TGTGCCAGCAGCCTCCCTGGAATGAACACTGAAGCTTTCTTT	NA	14	TRBJ1-1	TRBV14	NA
CATSRDGQGTEAFF	TGTGCCACCAGCAGAGATGGACAGGGCACTGAAGCTTTCTTT	TRBD1	14	TRBJ1-1	TRBV15	few
CASRGRTGLTGELFF	TGTGCCAGCCGAGGGAGGACAGGGCTTACCGGGGAGCTGTTTTTT	TRBD1	15	TRBJ2-2	TRBV5-6	NA
CASSLDRADTQYF	TGTGCCAGCAGCCTGGACAGGGCAGATACGCAGTATTTT	TRBD1	13	TRBJ2-3	TRBV5-4	NA
CASSWGLAGGTDTQYF	TGTGCCAGCAGCTGGGGCCTAGCGGGGGGCACAGATACGCAGTATTTT	TRBD2	16	TRBJ2-3	TRBV7-3	NA
CASSLSRITEAFF	TGTGCCAGCAGTTTATCGCGTATCACTGAAGCTTTCTTT	NA	13	TRBJ1-1	TRBV27	NA
CASSTEGPSSYEQYF	TGTGCCAGCAGCACCGAGGGACCTTCCTCCTACGAGCAGTACTTC	NA	15	TRBJ2-7	TRBV28	NA
CASSYKTTGNEQFF	TGTGCCAGCAGTTACAAAACGACGGGGAATGAGCAGTTCTTC	NA	14	TRBJ2-1	TRBV28	NA
CASSGAQGRTGELFF	TGTGCCAGCAGCGGCGCTCAAGGACGAACCGGGGAGCTGTTTTTT	NA	15	TRBJ2-2	TRBV9	NA